This is a list of T cell receptor beta chains from one sample in a study of cytomegalovirus exposure and HLA in healthy donors. Clones were read by immunoSEQ multiplex PCR, and TCRdb kept only the in-frame ones, dropping some. The profile shows over 150,000 clones, approximately 78% of them singletons. Sequencing was performed on PBMCs. The receptor source for this set is a woman between 50 and 59 years old in good health and CMV-seropositive. Each CDR3 is given with its conserved first and last residue. D genes are given only for firm matches. Not every row has a clone size; where given, it reads once, few, many or a size class.

D gene | J gene | clone size | V gene | CDR3 length | CDR3 protein | CDR3 DNA
TRBD2 | TRBJ2-7 | . | TRBV11-1 | 14 | CASSPVAGLGEQYF | TGTGCCAGCAGCCCGGTAGCGGGGCTGGGCGAGCAGTACTTC
. | TRBJ2-1 | . | TRBV2 | 13 | CASRGAGYNEQFF | TGTGCCAGCAGGGGGGCAGGCTACAATGAGCAGTTCTTC
. | TRBJ1-6 | . | TRBV6-1 | 15 | CASSELGAISSPLHF | TGTGCCAGCAGTGAATTGGGGGCTATAAGCTCACCCCTCCACTTT
. | TRBJ2-7 | . | TRBV27 | 14 | CASSLIDKPYEQYF | TGTGCCAGCAGTTTAATCGACAAGCCCTACGAGCAGTACTTC
TRBD1 | TRBJ1-1 | . | TRBV13 | 14 | CASSPGQGGTEAFF | TGTGCCAGCAGCCCGGGACAGGGAGGAACTGAAGCTTTCTTT
TRBD1 | TRBJ2-7 | . | TRBV5-1 | 13 | CASSSGTGGEQYF | TGCGCCAGCAGCTCAGGGACAGGGGGCGAGCAGTACTTC
. | TRBJ1-6 | . | TRBV18 | 15 | CASSPQFDKNSPLHF | TGTGCCAGCTCACCACAATTCGACAAAAATTCACCCCTCCACTTT
TRBD1 | TRBJ2-7 | . | TRBV6-5 | 11 | CASSTGVEQYF | TGTGCCAGCAGTACAGGGGTCGAGCAGTACTTC
. | TRBJ1-2 | . | TRBV4-1 | 14 | CASSQGPGFYGYTF | TGCGCCAGCAGCCAAGGTCCAGGATTCTATGGCTACACCTTC
. | TRBJ1-2 | few | TRBV4-1 | 17 | CASSQVFRKGRDYGYTF | TGCGCCAGCAGCCAAGTGTTTAGGAAAGGGAGAGACTATGGCTACACCTTC
TRBD2 | TRBJ2-1 | . | TRBV5-1 | 14 | CASSLPSGYNEQFF | TGCGCCAGCAGCTTGCCTAGCGGCTACAATGAGCAGTTCTTC
TRBD1 | TRBJ1-6 | . | TRBV7-7 | 13 | CASSRDSSSPLHF | TGTGCCAGCAGCCGGGACAGTAGTTCACCCCTCCACTTT
TRBD1 | TRBJ2-2 | few | TRBV5-1 | 15 | CASSMTGNLAGELFF | TGCGCCAGCAGCATGACAGGGAATCTGGCCGGGGAGCTGTTTTTT
. | TRBJ2-1 | . | TRBV9 | 13 | CASSSRSDNEQFF | TGTGCCAGCAGCTCAAGGAGTGACAATGAGCAGTTCTTC
. | TRBJ1-2 | . | TRBV12-5 | 13 | CASGLKTVDGYTF | TGTGCTAGTGGTTTGAAGACAGTGGATGGCTACACCTTC
TRBD1 | TRBJ1-4 | . | TRBV5-1 | 15 | CASSLTGGGLEKLFF | TGCGCCAGCAGCTTGACAGGGGGTGGCCTGGAAAAACTGTTTTTT
TRBD1 | TRBJ1-6 | few | TRBV5-6 | 19 | CASSFSGTGSTGVVGALHF | TGTGCCAGCAGCTTCTCCGGGACAGGATCCACGGGGGTTGTTGGAGCCCTCCACTTT
TRBD1 | TRBJ1-4 | . | TRBV29-1 | 15 | CSVGGQGASGEKLFF | TGCAGCGTTGGGGGACAGGGGGCCAGTGGGGAAAAACTGTTTTTT
TRBD1 | TRBJ2-7 | . | TRBV9 | 17 | CASSARDRGSLRDEQYF | TGTGCCAGCAGCGCCAGGGACAGGGGGTCACTTAGGGACGAGCAGTACTTC
. | TRBJ2-2 | . | TRBV5-1 | 14 | CASSTTGNTGELFF | TGCGCCAGCAGCACGACAGGGAACACCGGGGAGCTGTTTTTT
. | TRBJ1-2 | . | TRBV10-3 | 16 | CAISEWSDRRNYGYTF | TGTGCCATCAGTGAGTGGAGTGACAGAAGGAACTATGGCTACACCTTC
. | TRBJ2-3 | . | TRBV9 | 15 | CASSVVIGSTDTQYF | TGTGCCAGCAGCGTAGTGATCGGGAGCACAGATACGCAGTATTTT
. | TRBJ1-2 | . | TRBV6-1 | 13 | CASRLGATGGYTF | TGTGCCAGCAGATTAGGGGCCACTGGTGGCTACACCTTC
. | TRBJ2-5 | . | TRBV10-1 | 13 | CASSESLYETQYF | TGCGCCAGCAGTGAGTCCCTTTATGAGACCCAGTACTTC
TRBD1 | TRBJ1-1 | . | TRBV7-9 | 14 | CASSPQGINTEAFF | TGTGCCAGCAGCCCACAGGGGATCAACACTGAAGCTTTCTTT
TRBD2 | TRBJ2-3 | . | TRBV5-6 | 15 | CASSLLAGGGDTQYF | TGTGCCAGCAGCTTACTAGCGGGGGGGGGAGATACGCAGTATTTT
TRBD1 | TRBJ1-3 | . | TRBV7-9 | 16 | CASSLGTGNSGNTIYF | TGTGCCAGCAGCTTAGGGACAGGGAACTCTGGAAACACCATATATTTT
TRBD2 | TRBJ2-3 | . | TRBV5-4 | 15 | CASSDAGGPTDTQYF | TGTGCCAGCAGTGACGCGGGGGGGCCGACAGATACGCAGTATTTT
TRBD1 | TRBJ2-5 | . | TRBV5-6 | 15 | CASSLDRGREETQYF | TGTGCCAGCAGCTTGGACAGGGGGCGGGAAGAGACCCAGTACTTC
. | TRBJ2-2 | once | TRBV14 | 13 | CASTSGDTGELFF | TGTGCCAGCACCTCGGGGGACACCGGGGAGCTGTTTTTT
TRBD1 | TRBJ1-1 | . | TRBV7-2 | 13 | CASNYGQGTEAFF | TGTGCCAGCAACTACGGACAGGGGACTGAAGCTTTCTTT
TRBD1 | TRBJ1-4 | few | TRBV4-2 | 15 | CASSQTPGQGEKLFF | TGTGCCAGCAGCCAAACCCCGGGACAGGGTGAAAAACTGTTTTTT
TRBD2 | TRBJ2-3 | . | TRBV6-1 | 15 | CASLQPGLVPDTQYF | TGTGCCAGCCTCCAGCCGGGACTAGTACCAGATACGCAGTATTTT
. | TRBJ2-7 | . | TRBV21-1 | 15 | CASSPRETSSYEQYF | TGTGCCAGCAGCCCGAGAGAGACTAGCTCCTACGAGCAGTACTTC
TRBD2 | TRBJ2-5 | few | TRBV4-2 | 16 | CASSQLSGGAGETQYF | TGTGCCAGCAGCCAACTTAGCGGGGGGGCCGGTGAGACCCAGTACTTC
TRBD1 | TRBJ1-5 | . | TRBV30 | 14 | CAWSTGTVNQPQHF | TGTGCCTGGAGTACGGGGACAGTCAATCAGCCCCAGCATTTT
. | TRBJ2-1 | few | TRBV2 | 11 | CASSLQDEQFF | TGTGCCAGCAGCTTGCAGGATGAGCAGTTCTTC
. | TRBJ1-5 | . | TRBV4-1 | 15 | CASSQLQGGDQPQHF | TGCGCCAGCAGCCAACTACAGGGAGGGGATCAGCCCCAGCATTTT
. | TRBJ2-3 | . | TRBV7-2 | 13 | CASSVPPVDTQYF | TGTGCCAGCAGCGTGCCTCCGGTGGATACGCAGTATTTT
TRBD1 | TRBJ1-2 | . | TRBV29-1 | 11 | CSVRQGNGYTF | TGCAGCGTGAGACAGGGGAATGGCTACACCTTC
TRBD2 | TRBJ2-1 | . | TRBV5-1 | 17 | CASSSSSGGATYNEQFF | TGCGCCAGCAGTTCCTCTAGCGGGGGGGCCACCTACAATGAGCAGTTCTTC
. | TRBJ2-2 | once | TRBV11-3 | 12 | CASSPLGGELFF | TGTGCCAGCAGCCCCCTAGGCGGGGAGCTGTTTTTT
TRBD1 | TRBJ1-5 | . | TRBV30 | 14 | CAWGTGSSNQPQHF | TGTGCCTGGGGGACAGGGAGTAGCAATCAGCCCCAGCATTTT
. | TRBJ2-7 | . | TRBV18 | 15 | CASSSEANTAYEQYF | TGTGCCAGCTCCTCAGAAGCGAATACTGCCTACGAGCAGTACTTC
TRBD1 | TRBJ1-2 | . | TRBV4-1 | 17 | CASSQEPLQGARDGYTF | TGCGCCAGCAGCCAAGAACCCCTACAGGGGGCGCGCGATGGCTACACCTTC
. | TRBJ1-4 | . | TRBV2 | 14 | CASAAGGTNEKLFF | TGTGCCAGCGCGGCGGGGGGAACTAATGAAAAACTGTTTTTT